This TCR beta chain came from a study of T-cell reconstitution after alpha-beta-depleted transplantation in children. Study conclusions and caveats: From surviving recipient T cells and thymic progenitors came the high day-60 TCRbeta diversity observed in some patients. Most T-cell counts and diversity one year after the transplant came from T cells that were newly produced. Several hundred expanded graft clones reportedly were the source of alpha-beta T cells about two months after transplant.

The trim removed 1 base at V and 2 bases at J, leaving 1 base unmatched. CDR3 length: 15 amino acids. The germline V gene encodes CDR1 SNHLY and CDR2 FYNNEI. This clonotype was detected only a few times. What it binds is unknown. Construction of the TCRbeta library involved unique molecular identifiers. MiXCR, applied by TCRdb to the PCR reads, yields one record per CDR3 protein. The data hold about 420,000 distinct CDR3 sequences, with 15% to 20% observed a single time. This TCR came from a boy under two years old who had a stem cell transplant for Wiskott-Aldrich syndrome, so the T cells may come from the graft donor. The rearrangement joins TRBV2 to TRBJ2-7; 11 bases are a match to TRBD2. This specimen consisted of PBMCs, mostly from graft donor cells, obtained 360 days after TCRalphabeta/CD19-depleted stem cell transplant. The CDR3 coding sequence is TGTGCCAGCAGTGAAGATAGCGGGAGGGCCTACGAGCAGTACTTC. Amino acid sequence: CASSEDSGRAYEQYF.